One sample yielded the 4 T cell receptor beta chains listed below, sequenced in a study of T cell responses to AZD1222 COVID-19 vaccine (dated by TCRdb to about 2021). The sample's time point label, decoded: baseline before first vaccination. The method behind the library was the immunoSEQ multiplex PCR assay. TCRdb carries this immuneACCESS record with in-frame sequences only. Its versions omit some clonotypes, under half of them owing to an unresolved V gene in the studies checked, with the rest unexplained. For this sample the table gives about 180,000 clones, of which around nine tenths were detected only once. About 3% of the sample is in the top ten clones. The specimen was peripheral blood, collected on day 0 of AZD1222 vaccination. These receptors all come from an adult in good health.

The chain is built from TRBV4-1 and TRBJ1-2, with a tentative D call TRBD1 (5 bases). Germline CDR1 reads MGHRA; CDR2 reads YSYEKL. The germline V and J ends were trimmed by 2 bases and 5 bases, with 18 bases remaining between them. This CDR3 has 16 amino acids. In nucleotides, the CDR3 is TGCGCCAGCAGCCAATGGGACGTCCAGGTCCCGTATGGCTACACCTTC. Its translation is CASSQWDVQVPYGYTF.

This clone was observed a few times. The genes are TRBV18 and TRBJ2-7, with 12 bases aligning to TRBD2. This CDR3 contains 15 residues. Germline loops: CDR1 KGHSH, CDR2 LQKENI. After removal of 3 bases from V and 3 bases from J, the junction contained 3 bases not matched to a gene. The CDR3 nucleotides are TGTGCCAGCTCACCGACTAGCGGGAGTATCTACGAGCAGTACTTC. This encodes CASSPTSGSIYEQYF.

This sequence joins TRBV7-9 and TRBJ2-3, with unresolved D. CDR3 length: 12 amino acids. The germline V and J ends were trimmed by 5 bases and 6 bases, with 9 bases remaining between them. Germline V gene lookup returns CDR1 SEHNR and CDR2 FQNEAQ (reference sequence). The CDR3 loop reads CASSLGRDTQYF. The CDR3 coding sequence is TGTGCCAGCAGCCTTGGACGGGATACGCAGTATTTT.

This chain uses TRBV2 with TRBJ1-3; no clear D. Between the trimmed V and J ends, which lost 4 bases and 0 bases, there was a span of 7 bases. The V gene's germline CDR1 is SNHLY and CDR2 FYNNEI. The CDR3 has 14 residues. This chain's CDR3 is CASSGVLSGNTIYF. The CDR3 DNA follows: TGTGCCAGCAGTGGGGTCCTCTCTGGAAACACCATATATTTT.